The clone carrying this T cell receptor beta chain was detected once. Its antigen is not identified. The same CDR3 also results from other DNA sequences found in this sample. The data were obtained in a study of OX40 agonist ivuxolimab in advanced cancers. General study results and limits: Researchers did not determine the expanded peripheral T cells' antigen specificity. Averaged across samples, CD8+ T cells carried more expanded clones than CD4+ did.

Repertoires were generated with immunoSEQ multiplex PCR, while TCRdb's copy carries only in-frame clones and drops some. The sample includes tens of thousands of clones, about 90% of them seen just once. The specimen comprised CD4+ or CD8+ T cells sorted from blood, sampled in a trial of the OX40 agonist ivuxolimab. This sequence was found in an adult with an advanced solid tumor such as melanoma, head and neck, liver or kidney cancer.

CDR3 sequence reads: CASSYGGETQYF. CDR3 coding DNA: TGTGCCAGCAGTTACGGGGGGGAGACCCAGTACTTC. This rearrangement joins TRBV6-5 to TRBJ2-5; tentatively, D is TRBD2 (6 bases). CDR3 length: 12 residues. Germline-derived CDR1 and CDR2 are MNHEY and SVGAGI. V was clipped by 2 bases and J by 5 bases, with 6 bases between them.